One sample yielded the 27 T cell receptor beta chains listed below, sequenced in a study of shared clonotypes between healthy human individuals. TCRdb keeps only in-frame clones here, not all; method: immunoSEQ multiplex PCR. Of about 1.5 million clones detected, approximately 98% appear once; the ten largest clones hold around 0.45%. Sequenced material: naive CD4+ T cells sorted from blood. The subset denotes: CD45RA+ positively selected. The source of these receptors is a man aged 30-40 years in good health.

The chain couples TRBV18 to TRBJ2-5, with TRBD1 identical over 9 bases. J was trimmed by 5 bases and V by 5 bases; bases with no gene match: 6. The CDR3 totals 14 residues. CDR1 and CDR2 (germline): KGHSH, LQKENI. CDR3 nucleotides: TGTGCCAGCTCATTACAGGGGGCCGGGGAGACCCAGTACTTC. Translated: CASSLQGAGETQYF. Full variable domain (missing parts from reference TRBV18 and TRBJ2-5): NAGVMQNPRHLVRRRGQEARLRCSPMKGHSHVYWYRQLPEEGLKFMVYLQKENIIDESGMPKERFSAEFPKEGPSILRIQQVVRGDSAAYFCASSLQGAGETQYFGPGTRLLVL.

The rearrangement joins TRBV10-3 to TRBJ1-5; D possibly corresponds to TRBD1 (6 bases). CDR1 ENHRY and CDR2 SYGVKD come from the germline V gene. V was clipped by 2 bases and J by 3 bases, with 11 bases between them. CDR3 size: 15 residues. The CDR3 sequence is CAISERQAINQPQHF. Here the CDR3 DNA reads TGTGCCATCAGTGAGAGACAGGCGATCAATCAGCCCCAGCATTTT.

This rearrangement joins TRBV19 to TRBJ2-1, with 7 nucleotides matching TRBD2. V gave up 3 bases and J gave up 6 bases; unmatched junction bases: 8. This CDR3 has 15 residues. Germline CDR1 LNHDA, CDR2 SQIVND (reference sequence). This CDR3 reads CASSIAGDRGNEQFF. The DNA for the CDR3 is TGTGCCAGTAGTATTGCGGGAGATCGGGGCAATGAGCAGTTCTTC.

The chain employs TRBV5-1 and TRBJ2-3; no firm D call. Germline V lookup: CDR1 SGHRS, CDR2 YFSETQ. This CDR3 region has 16 residues. V gave up 1 base and J gave up 2 bases, with 14 bases separating them. CDR3 nucleotide sequence: TGCGCCAGCAGCTTGTTAGGACCGGGTTTCACAGATACGCAGTATTTT. Translated, it gives CASSLLGPGFTDTQYF.

This clone has just one count. The rearrangement uses TRBV5-5 and TRBJ2-3; 10 positions agree with TRBD2. This CDR3 has 18 residues. Germline CDR1 reads SGHKS; CDR2 reads YYEKEE (reference sequence). V lost 4 bases to trimming and J lost 0 bases; unmatched junction nucleotides: 11. The CDR3 protein is CASSQLAGVMTSTDTQYF. The DNA for the CDR3 is TGTGCCAGCAGCCAGCTAGCGGGAGTTATGACTAGCACAGATACGCAGTATTTT.

The chain combines TRBV4-1 with TRBJ2-1, with D maybe TRBD2 (6 bases). Germline V gives CDR1 MGHRA, CDR2 YSYEKL. The ends were cut back, 0 bases at V and 3 bases at J, with 9 bases in the middle. The CDR3 is made up of 15 amino acids. The CDR3 spells CASSQDWDFYNEQFF. The CDR3 DNA follows: TGCGCCAGCAGCCAAGACTGGGACTTCTACAATGAGCAGTTCTTC.

The chain is built from TRBV11-3 and TRBJ2-1; TRBD2 agrees at 11 bases. Germline V gene lookup returns CDR1 SGHNT and CDR2 YENEEA. J was trimmed by 1 base and V by 6 bases; bases with no gene match: 8. The CDR3 runs to 17 residues. DNA for the CDR3: TGTGCCAGCAGACAGACTAGCGGGACTAGATCCTACAATGAGCAGTTCTTC. This gives the protein CASRQTSGTRSYNEQFF.

The rearrangement joins TRBV2 to TRBJ2-5, with TRBD1 identical over 11 bases. In germline, CDR1 is SNHLY, CDR2 FYNNEI. Trimming removed 6 bases from V and 5 bases from J; junction bases left unmatched: 11. The length of the CDR3 is 16 residues. This CDR3 is CASRALGQGAMETQYF. CDR3 DNA: TGTGCCAGCAGAGCGCTAGGACAGGGGGCTATGGAGACCCAGTACTTC.

This clone was picked up one time. The chain recombines TRBV29-1 with TRBJ2-1; a possible D gene is TRBD2 (6 bases). The CDR3 totals 14 residues. The germline V gene encodes CDR1 SQVTM and CDR2 ANQGSEA. Trimming cost V 6 bases and J 5 bases, with 17 bases left between them. The CDR3 sequence: CSVLASAPNNEQFF. For the CDR3, the DNA is TGCAGCGTGCTAGCTAGCGCCCCTAACAATGAGCAGTTCTTC.

The rearrangement uses TRBV7-9 and TRBJ2-1; D remains ambiguous. Trimming took off 1 base at V and 12 bases at J, with 4 bases between the two ends. The CDR3 extends over 10 amino acids. CDR1 and CDR2 from the germline V gene are SEHNR and FQNEAQ (reference sequence). The DNA for the CDR3 is TGTGCCAGCAGCTTAGGGTGGCAGTTCTTC. It yields the protein CASSLGWQFF.

This clone was recorded only once. V and J are TRBV4-3 and TRBJ1-3; no definite D call. The V gene lost 1 base and the J gene lost 0 bases, with 16 bases spanning the gap. The CDR3 contains 18 residues. The V gene's germline CDR1 is LGHNA and CDR2 YSLEER. CDR3 region: CASSQVFSQAASGNTIYF. The DNA of the CDR3 is TGCGCCAGCAGCCAAGTTTTCTCCCAGGCAGCCTCTGGAAACACCATATATTTT.

Here the CDR3 DNA reads TGTGCCAGCAGTCTTTTCCTCCCGCCGGTATACGAGCAGTACTTC. Translating gives CASSLFLPPVYEQYF. This rearrangement joins TRBV28 to TRBJ2-7; D gene unclear. The CDR3 spans 15 residues. Germline CDR1 MDHEN, CDR2 SYDVKM. Trimming left V 5 bases short and J 4 bases short, with 18 bases between.

The chain employs TRBV4-2 and TRBJ1-1; 7 bases are a match to TRBD1. Germline CDR1 reads LGHNA; CDR2 reads YNFKEQ. This CDR3 is 15 amino acids long. The junction had 2 bases not matched to a gene; V was cut back by 0 bases and J by 1 base. CDR3 region: CASSQDEGANTEAFF. For the CDR3, the DNA is TGTGCCAGCAGCCAAGATGAGGGGGCGAACACTGAAGCTTTCTTT.

CDR3 sequence reads: CASSPTGSGTEAFF. Here the CDR3 DNA reads TGTGCCAGCAGCCCGACAGGGTCCGGCACTGAAGCTTTCTTT. This chain links TRBV6-5 with TRBJ1-1, with 7 bases aligning to TRBD1. Per germline, CDR1 MNHEY and CDR2 SVGAGI. This CDR3 contains 14 residues. The V gene end was trimmed by 6 bases and the J gene end by 4 bases; junction bases not matched to a gene: 8.

J is TRBJ2-5 and V is TRBV30; D might be TRBD1 (5 bases). In germline, CDR1 is GTSNPN, CDR2 SVGIG (reference sequence). CDR3 length: 12 residues. V was trimmed by 2 bases and J by 7 bases, leaving 11 bases between them. The CDR3 DNA reads as TGTGCCTGGAGTCCAGGGATGGGGACCCAGTACTTC. This gives the protein CAWSPGMGTQYF.

V usage is TRBV5-4 and J usage is TRBJ2-1; D is perhaps TRBD2 (7 bases). CDR1 is SGHNT and CDR2 is YYREEE in the germline V gene (reference sequence). V shed 0 bases and J shed 9 bases, with 13 bases lying between them. The CDR3 length is 14 residues. The CDR3 DNA sequence: TGTGCCAGCAGCTTGGCGCGGGGGCGAGCTGAGCAGTTCTTC. Its protein product is CASSLARGRAEQFF. The full variable domain, in which reference TRBV5-4 and TRBJ2-1 provide the parts outside the CDR3, is ETGVTQSPTHLIKTRGQQVTLRCSSQSGHNTVSWYQQALGQGPQFIFQYYREEENGRGNFPPRFSGLQFPNYSSELNVNALELDDSALYLCASSLARGRAEQFFGPGTRLTVL.

The chain links TRBV27 to TRBJ2-1, with 7 bases fitting TRBD1. The germline gives CDR1 MNHEY, CDR2 SMNVEV (reference sequence). CDR3 length equals 17 residues. With 1 base clipped from V and 10 bases from J, the junction kept 16 bases outside the gene matches. The CDR3 loop reads CASSLLNFRQGSGEQFF. In DNA form, the CDR3 reads TGTGCCAGCAGTTTATTGAACTTCAGACAGGGTTCGGGCGAGCAGTTCTTC.

The V call is TRBV6-6, the J call TRBJ1-5; possible D gene TRBD1, 5 bases. The V gene's germline CDR1 is MNHNY and CDR2 SVGAGI (reference sequence). V lost 2 bases to trimming and J lost 0 bases, with 11 bases between them. The CDR3 has 16 amino acids. The CDR3: CASSYASGSSNQPQHF. CDR3 coding DNA: TGTGCCAGCAGTTACGCCTCAGGGAGTAGCAATCAGCCCCAGCATTTT.

The rearrangement uses TRBV5-5 and TRBJ2-7; no clear D gene. Germline lookup yields CDR1 SGHKS and CDR2 YYEKEE (reference sequence). Deletions cut 2 bases from V and 6 bases from J, with 9 bases between. The CDR3 loop spans 12 amino acids. The CDR3 region is CASSLTSLEQYF. The CDR3 region has the DNA TGTGCCAGCAGCTTAACGTCCCTCGAGCAGTACTTC. Looking up the rest from reference TRBV5-5 and TRBJ2-7 gives the full variable domain: DAGVTQSPTHLIKTRGQQVTLRCSPISGHKSVSWYQQVLGQGPQFIFQYYEKEERGRGNFPDRFSARQFPNYSSELNVNALLLGDSALYLCASSLTSLEQYFGPGTRLTVT.

This rearrangement joins TRBV6-5 to TRBJ1-2; 7 bases map to TRBD1. The CDR3 runs to 16 residues. Trimming removed 4 bases from V and 2 bases from J; junction bases left unmatched: 10. Germline V gene data show CDR1 as MNHEY and CDR2 as SVGAGI. The CDR3 coding sequence is TGTGCCAGCAGTTTCGGACAGGCCAAGAACAACTATGGCTACACCTTC. This sequence encodes CASSFGQAKNNYGYTF.

V gene TRBV6-5 combines with J gene TRBJ1-1; 9 positions match TRBD1. The CDR3 is 13 residues long. V was pared by 5 bases and J by 9 bases, with 7 bases of the junction left unmatched. Germline V gene sequence: CDR1 MNHEY, CDR2 SVGAGI. CDR3 in DNA: TGTGCCAGCAGTCTAGGACAGGGGACAAAAGCTTTCTTT. Its translation: CASSLGQGTKAFF.

The V gene is TRBV7-2, the J gene TRBJ2-7; D unresolved. Trimming cost V 2 bases and J 3 bases, with 14 bases left between them. Germline V CDR1 and CDR2: SGHTA, FQGNSA. This CDR3 spans 15 amino acids. The CDR3 DNA reads as TGTGCCAGCAGCTTACTATTCAGCTCGATCTACGAGCAGTACTTC. This gives the protein CASSLLFSSIYEQYF.

This clone was recorded only once. The chain carries TRBV29-1 and TRBJ2-5, with 15 bases aligning to TRBD2. J gave up 6 bases and V 7 bases, and 3 bases lay outside the gene matches. Germline V gene sequence: CDR1 SQVTM, CDR2 ANQGSEA. The CDR3 spans 13 residues. The CDR3 bases are TGCAGCGCTGGACTAGCGGGAGGGAAGACCCAGTACTTC. This translates into CSAGLAGGKTQYF.

This rearrangement joins TRBV30 to TRBJ2-3; the D call may be TRBD1 or TRBD2 (5 bases each). The CDR3 is 17 amino acids. Per germline, CDR1 GTSNPN and CDR2 SVGIG (reference sequence). Trimming shortened V by 3 bases and J by 4 bases, and 23 bases separated the two germline ends. CDR3 amino acids: CAWRTRGPLILPDTQYF. CDR3 coding DNA: TGTGCCTGGAGGACACGGGGACCTCTCATCTTACCAGATACGCAGTATTTT.

A note on this clone: This CDR3 is also generated by other DNA sequences in the sample. J is TRBJ1-5 and V is TRBV20-1; D call uncertain. The CDR3 length is 11 residues. The V and J ends lost 1 base and 6 bases respectively, with 4 bases between them. CDR1 is DFQATT and CDR2 is SNEGSKA in the germline V gene (reference sequence). This chain's CDR3 is CSARGGQPQHF. The CDR3 DNA follows: TGCAGTGCTAGAGGTGGTCAGCCCCAGCATTTT.

About this clone: The identical CDR3 is also encoded by other nucleotide sequences in the sample. The rearrangement uses TRBV9 and TRBJ2-5; D unclear. This CDR3 has 13 residues. The V end was cut by 3 bases, the J end by 5 bases, with 11 bases between. Germline assignment: CDR1 SGDLS and CDR2 YYNGEE. CDR3 nucleotides: TGTGCCAGCAGCGCCTCAGGAATTGAGACCCAGTACTTC. Translated, it gives CASSASGIETQYF.

This clone was observed a single time. The rearrangement uses TRBV5-5 and TRBJ2-7; no reliable D call. The germline V gene has CDR1 SGHKS and CDR2 YYEKEE (reference sequence). V lost 0 bases, J lost 6 bases, and 16 bases lay in between. The CDR3 contains 15 residues. The CDR3 region has the DNA TGTGCCAGCAGCTTGGCCGGGTCGGTGGTGGGCGAGCAGTACTTC. Its protein is CASSLAGSVVGEQYF.